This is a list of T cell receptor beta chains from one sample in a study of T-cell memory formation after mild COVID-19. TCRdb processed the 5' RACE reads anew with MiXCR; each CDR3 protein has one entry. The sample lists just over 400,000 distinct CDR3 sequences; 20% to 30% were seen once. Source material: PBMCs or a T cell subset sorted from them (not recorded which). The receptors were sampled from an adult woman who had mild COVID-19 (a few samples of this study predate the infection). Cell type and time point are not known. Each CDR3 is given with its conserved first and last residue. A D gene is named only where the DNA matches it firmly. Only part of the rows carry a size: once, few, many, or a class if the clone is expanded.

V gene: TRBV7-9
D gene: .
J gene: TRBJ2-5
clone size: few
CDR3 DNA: TGTGCCAGCAGCTGGGGGGAGACCCAGTACTTC
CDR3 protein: CASSWGETQYF

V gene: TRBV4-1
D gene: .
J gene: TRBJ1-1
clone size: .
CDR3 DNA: TGCGCCAGCAGCCTTGAAACGATGAACACTGAAGCTTTCTTT
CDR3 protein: CASSLETMNTEAFF

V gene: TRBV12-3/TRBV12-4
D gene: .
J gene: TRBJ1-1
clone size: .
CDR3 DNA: TGTGCCAGCAGTTTAGGCGGCCGCCTCACTGAAGCTTTCTTT
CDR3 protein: CASSLGGRLTEAFF

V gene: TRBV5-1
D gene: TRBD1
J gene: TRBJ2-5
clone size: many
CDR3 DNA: TGCGCCAGCAGCTTGTGGGACAGGGCCCAAGAGACCCAGTACTTC
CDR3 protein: CASSLWDRAQETQYF

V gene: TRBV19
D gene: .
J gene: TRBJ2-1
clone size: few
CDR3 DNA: TGTGCCAGTAGTATGACGGTCAATGAGCAGTTCTTC
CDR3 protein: CASSMTVNEQFF

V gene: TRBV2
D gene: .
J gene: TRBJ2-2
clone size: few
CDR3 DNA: TGTGCCAGCGGGAAAGGCACCGGGGAGCTGTTTTTT
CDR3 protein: CASGKGTGELFF

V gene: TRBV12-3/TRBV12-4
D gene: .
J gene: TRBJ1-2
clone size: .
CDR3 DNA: TGTGCCAGCAGTTTAGGGGGGCTCCTCTACGGCTACACCTTC
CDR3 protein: CASSLGGLLYGYTF

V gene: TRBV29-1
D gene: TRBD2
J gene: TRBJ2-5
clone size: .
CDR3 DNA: TGCAGCGTTGATGGTCGGGAGGAGCCTCAAGAGACCCAGTACTTC
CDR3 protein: CSVDGREEPQETQYF

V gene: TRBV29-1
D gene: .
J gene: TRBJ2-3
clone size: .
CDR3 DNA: TGCAGCGTTGAAGTCAGGCAGAATACGCAGTATTTT
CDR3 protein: CSVEVRQNTQYF

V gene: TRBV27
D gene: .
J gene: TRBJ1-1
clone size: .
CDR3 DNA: TGTGCCAGCAGTTTCACCCCTAACACTGAAGCTTTCTTT
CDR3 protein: CASSFTPNTEAFF

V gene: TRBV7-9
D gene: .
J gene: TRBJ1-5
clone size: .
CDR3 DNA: TGTGCCAGCAGCCTCGACAGGCTCAATCAGCCCCAGCATTTT
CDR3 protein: CASSLDRLNQPQHF

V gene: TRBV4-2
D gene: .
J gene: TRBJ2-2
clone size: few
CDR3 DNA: TGTGCCAGCAGTTCGAGTACCGGCACCGGGGAGCTGTTTTTT
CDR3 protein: CASSSSTGTGELFF

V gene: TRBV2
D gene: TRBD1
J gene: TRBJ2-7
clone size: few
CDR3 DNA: TGTGCCAGCAGATCCCGGGACAGGGGCTACGAGCAGTACTTC
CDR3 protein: CASRSRDRGYEQYF

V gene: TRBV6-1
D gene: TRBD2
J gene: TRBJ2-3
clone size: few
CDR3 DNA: TGTGCCAGCAGTGAGCGACTAGCGGGGGGGTTGGATACGCAGTATTTT
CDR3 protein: CASSERLAGGLDTQYF

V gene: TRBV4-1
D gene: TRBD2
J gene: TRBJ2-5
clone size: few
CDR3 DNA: TGCGCCAGCAGCCAAGTTGGGGGAGGGGCCGACTTAGAGACCCAGTACTTC
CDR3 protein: CASSQVGGGADLETQYF

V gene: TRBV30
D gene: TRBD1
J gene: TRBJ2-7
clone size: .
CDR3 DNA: TGTGCCTGGAGTCCCCGACAGGGGCCCTACGAGCAGTACTTC
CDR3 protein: CAWSPRQGPYEQYF

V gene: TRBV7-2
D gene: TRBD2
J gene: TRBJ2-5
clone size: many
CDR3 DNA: TGTGCCAGCAGCCCAGGGGCACTAGCGGGGCAAGAGACCCAGTACTTC
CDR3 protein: CASSPGALAGQETQYF

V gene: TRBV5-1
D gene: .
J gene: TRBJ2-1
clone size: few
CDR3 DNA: TGCGCCAGCAGCTCCGCACTTAGCGCCCTCGGTGAGCAGTTCTTC
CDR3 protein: CASSSALSALGEQFF

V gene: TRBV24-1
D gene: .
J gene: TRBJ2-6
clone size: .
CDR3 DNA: TGTGCCACCAGTGGGGGGACTGGGGCCAACGTCCTGACTTTC
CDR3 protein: CATSGGTGANVLTF

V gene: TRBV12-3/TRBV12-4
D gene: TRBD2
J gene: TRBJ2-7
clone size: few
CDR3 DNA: TGTGCCAGCAGTTCGGGACTAGCGGGAGGGCTTGGCGAGCAGTACTTC
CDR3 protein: CASSSGLAGGLGEQYF

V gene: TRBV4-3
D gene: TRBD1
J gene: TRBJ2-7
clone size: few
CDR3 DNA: TGCGCCAGCAGCCAAGATCGGGCAGGGGGCGAGCAGTACTTC
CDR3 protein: CASSQDRAGGEQYF

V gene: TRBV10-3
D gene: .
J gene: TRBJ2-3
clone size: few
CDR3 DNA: TGTGCCACCTCCTCGAATACGCAGTATTTT
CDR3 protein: CATSSNTQYF

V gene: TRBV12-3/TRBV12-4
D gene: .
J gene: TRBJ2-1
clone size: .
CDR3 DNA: TGTGCCAGCAGTTTAGCCCCACTTCGAAAGGAGTTCTTC
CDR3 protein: CASSLAPLRKEFF

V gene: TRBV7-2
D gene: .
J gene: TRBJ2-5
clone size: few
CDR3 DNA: TGTGCCAGCAGCTTAGATACAGCGGGTCTGTGGGAGACCCAGTACTTC
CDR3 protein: CASSLDTAGLWETQYF

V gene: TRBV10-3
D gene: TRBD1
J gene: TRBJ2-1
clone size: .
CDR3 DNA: TGTGCCATCAGTCGACAGGGCCTCTCCTACAATGAGCAGTTCTTC
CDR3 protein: CAISRQGLSYNEQFF

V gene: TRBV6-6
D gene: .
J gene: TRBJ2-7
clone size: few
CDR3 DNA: TGTGCCAGCAGTTATCCGGATGCCGAGCAGTACTTC
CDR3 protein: CASSYPDAEQYF

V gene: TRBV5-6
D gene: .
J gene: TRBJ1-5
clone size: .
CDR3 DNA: TGTGCCAGCAGCTTGTGGGACTCAGGCAATCAGCCCCAGCATTTT
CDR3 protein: CASSLWDSGNQPQHF

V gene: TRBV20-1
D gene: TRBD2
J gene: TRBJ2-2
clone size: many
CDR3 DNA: TGCAGTGCTAGAGATCGGAGCGGGAGGGCCCACGGGGAGCTGTTTTTT
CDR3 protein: CSARDRSGRAHGELFF

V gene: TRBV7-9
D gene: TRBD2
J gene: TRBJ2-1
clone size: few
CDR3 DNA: TGTGCCAGCAGCTCCTCGGGGGGGGGAACCAATGAGCAGTTCTTC
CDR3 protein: CASSSSGGGTNEQFF